The 28 T cell receptor beta chains below were found in one sample sequenced in a study of identical twins (dated by TCRdb to between 2015 and 2016). The method behind the library was 5' RACE. These reads were obtained on an Illumina HiSeq 2000. TCRdb reanalyzed the raw reads on its own, using fastp at Q25 for trimming and MiXCR for clone calling, and kept in-frame beta chains. Rows merge per CDR3 protein into single entries with the most common DNA and genes. For this sample there are approximately 680,000 distinct CDR3 sequences; under 8.5% appear just once. 1.6% of the sample lies in the top ten. These sequences were also reported in another study, on yellow fever vaccine responses in identical twins.

Input material: PBMCs. These receptors all stem from a woman in her late teens or twenties in good health.

The V gene is TRBV7-8, the J gene TRBJ2-5, with D hard to call. V lost 3 bases and J lost 5, with 13 bases in between. This CDR3 is 14 amino acids long. CDR1 is SGHVS, CDR2 FQNEAQ, per germline. The CDR3 DNA follows: TGTGCCAGCAGCTTTTACGCCCGGTGGGAGACCCAGTACTTC. Translated, it gives CASSFYARWETQYF.

J is TRBJ2-1 and V is TRBV6-1, with D uncertain. The CDR3 totals 13 residues. Germline V gives CDR1 MNHNS, CDR2 SASEGT. V lost 7 bases and J lost 3, with 10 bases in between. DNA of the CDR3: TGTGCCAGCATCACAAACAACTACAATGAGCAGTTCTTC. Translated, it gives CASITNNYNEQFF.

Ten or more counts support this clonotype. This sequence joins TRBV29-1 and TRBJ2-3; 14 positions agree with TRBD2. Germline lookup yields CDR1 SQVTM and CDR2 ANQGSEA. V was pared by 7 bases and J by 3 bases, with 6 bases of the junction left unmatched. The CDR3 loop spans 15 amino acids. CDR3: CSARGLAGVTDTQYF. CDR3 coding DNA: TGCAGCGCCAGGGGACTAGCGGGAGTAACAGATACGCAGTATTTT.

V gene TRBV20-1 combines with J gene TRBJ2-2; D might be TRBD1 (6 bases). Germline assignment: CDR1 DFQATT and CDR2 SNEGSKA (reference sequence). Trimming removed 4 bases from V and 3 bases from J, with 15 bases in between. This CDR3 has 15 amino acids. CDR3 in amino acids: CSAKDRRVYTGELFF. The CDR3 coding sequence is TGCAGTGCTAAAGACAGGCGGGTATACACCGGGGAGCTGTTTTTT.

The sample holds a few counts of this clonotype. The V gene is TRBV10-3, the J gene TRBJ2-3, with D tentatively TRBD1 or TRBD2 (6 bases each). CDR3 size: 13 residues. Germline-derived CDR1 and CDR2 are ENHRY and SYGVKD. V shed 8 bases and J shed 6 bases, with 15 bases lying between them. The CDR3 nucleotides are TGTGCCATCTCCGCGCCGGGGGCGGATACGCAGTATTTT. It encodes CAISAPGADTQYF.

The table lists this clonotype with many counts. This chain uses TRBV28 with TRBJ2-4; possible D gene TRBD2, 5 bases. Germline assignment: CDR1 MDHEN and CDR2 SYDVKM. There are 21 residues in the CDR3. With 3 bases removed from V and 0 bases from J, the gap between germline ends came to 27 bases. The CDR3 here is CASSFMSLKRENWLAKNIQYF. In nucleotides, the CDR3 is TGTGCCAGCAGTTTCATGTCCCTCAAGAGGGAGAATTGGCTAGCCAAAAACATTCAGTACTTC.

This clonotype was seen more than once but under ten times. The chain combines TRBV20-1 with TRBJ2-7, with TRBD2 identical over 8 bases. V was clipped by 3 bases and J by 5 bases; unmatched bases: 12. Germline V gene lookup returns CDR1 DFQATT and CDR2 SNEGSKA (reference sequence). The CDR3 contains 15 residues. The CDR3 DNA reads TGCAGTGCTAGTTTCCTAAGCGGGAGTCCCAACGAGCAGTACTTC. It specifies CSASFLSGSPNEQYF.

This clonotype was observed a handful of times. The gene calls are TRBV7-7 and TRBJ2-6; 7 nucleotides agree with TRBD1. Germline V gene data show CDR1 as SSHAT and CDR2 as FNYEAQ (reference sequence). This CDR3 is 15 amino acids long. V dropped 5 bases and J dropped 2; count of bases not matched to a gene: 3. The CDR3 DNA follows: TGTGCCAGCAGCCCTGGGACAGCTGGGGCCAACGTCCTGACTTTC. Its translation is CASSPGTAGANVLTF.

J is TRBJ1-2 and V is TRBV11-3; 7 bases agree with TRBD1. V lost 5 bases, J lost 1 base, and 4 bases stayed unmatched. The CDR3 sequence is 14 residues long. Germline loops: CDR1 SGHNT, CDR2 YENEEA. The CDR3 region has the DNA TGTGCCAGCAGCAGGACAGGATATAACTATGGCTACACCTTC. It codes for CASSRTGYNYGYTF. The whole variable domain, remainder taken from reference TRBV11-3 and TRBJ1-2, is EAGVVQSPRYKIIEKKQPVAFWCNPISGHNTLYWYLQNLGQGPELLIRYENEEAVDDSQLPKDRFSAERLKGVDSTLKIQPAELGDSAVYLCASSRTGYNYGYTFGSGTRLTVV.

This clonotype came up many times. V is TRBV7-9 and J is TRBJ2-3; TRBD1 is a possible D gene (5 bases). Trimming stripped 5 bases from V and 5 bases from J, with 14 bases between. The length of the CDR3 is 14 residues. Germline V gives CDR1 SEHNR, CDR2 FQNEAQ (reference sequence). The DNA for the CDR3 is TGTGCCAGCAGCGGACGGCAGGGAAAAGATACGCAGTATTTT. This translates into CASSGRQGKDTQYF. Full variable domain (remainder filled in from reference TRBV7-9 and TRBJ2-3): DTGVSQNPRHKITKRGQNVTFRCDPISEHNRLYWYRQTLGQGPEFLTYFQNEAQLEKSRLLSDRFSAERPKGSFSTLEIQRTEQGDSAMYLCASSGRQGKDTQYFGPGTRLTVL.

V is TRBV20-1 and J is TRBJ2-1; D perhaps matches TRBD1 (6 bases). CDR3 length: 15 residues. Trimming cost V 2 bases and J 0 bases, with 11 bases left between them. Looked up from germline, CDR1 is DFQATT and CDR2 is SNEGSKA (reference sequence). The CDR3 nucleotides are TGCAGTGCTAGACAGGGGAAAAGCTCCTACAATGAGCAGTTCTTC. Translation gives CSARQGKSSYNEQFF.

The J gene is TRBJ2-3, the V gene TRBV7-6; 8 nucleotides match TRBD2. The V segment lost 6 bases and the J segment 3 bases; nucleotides outside the gene matches: 11. Germline V CDR1 and CDR2: SGHVS, FNYEAQ. This CDR3 contains 16 residues. CDR3 in DNA: TGTGCCAGCAGTACATCAATAGCGGGACTAACAGATACGCAGTATTTT. Translated: CASSTSIAGLTDTQYF.

This clonotype has only a few counts. This chain uses TRBV6-5 with TRBJ1-1; no clear D. Germline V CDR1 and CDR2: MNHEY, SVGAGI. This CDR3 region has 13 residues. V gave up 0 bases and J gave up 9 bases, with 11 bases separating them. CDR3 bases: TGTGCCAGCAGTTACTCGAAGACCTTCCAAGCTTTCTTT. Translating gives CASSYSKTFQAFF.

Worth noting for this clonotype: One end of the junction varies from germline; a read error may be responsible. This rearrangement joins TRBV4-1 to TRBJ2-3; D gene unclear. Per germline, CDR1 MGHRA and CDR2 YSYEKL. The CDR3 runs to 16 residues. The CDR3 sequence is CASNQERLRATDTQYF. The CDR3 DNA sequence: TGCGCCAGCAACCAAGAACGGCTTCGGGCCACAGATACGCAGTATTTT.

V usage is TRBV7-9 and J usage is TRBJ2-1, with D perhaps being TRBD1 or TRBD2 (5 bases each). The CDR3 sequence is 15 residues long. Trimming pared 4 bases from V and 1 base from J, leaving 11 bases between. From germline, CDR1 is SEHNR and CDR2 FQNEAQ (reference sequence). The CDR3 bases are TGTGCCAGCAGCTCCGCCGAGGGGTCCTACAATGAGCAGTTCTTC. Translating it yields CASSSAEGSYNEQFF. The full variable domain, completed using reference TRBV7-9 and TRBJ2-1, is DTGVSQNPRHKITKRGQNVTFRCDPISEHNRLYWYRQTLGQGPEFLTYFQNEAQLEKSRLLSDRFSAERPKGSFSTLEIQRTEQGDSAMYLCASSSAEGSYNEQFFGPGTRLTVL.

This clonotype was picked up many times. CDR3 DNA sequence: TGTGCCATCAGTGAATCCGAGGGGGTTTATGGCTACACCTTC. Amino acid sequence: CAISESEGVYGYTF. The chain uses TRBV10-3 and TRBJ1-2, with TRBD1 as a possible D gene (6 bases). Germline assignment: CDR1 ENHRY and CDR2 SYGVKD. The CDR3 consists of 14 residues. V lost 3 bases, J lost 5 bases, and 13 bases lay in between.

This clonotype was observed many times. This chain connects TRBV5-1 to TRBJ1-1; D uncertain. The CDR3 has 15 residues. From germline, CDR1 is SGHRS and CDR2 YFSETQ. The V and J ends lost 2 bases and 3 bases respectively, with 14 bases between them. The CDR3 nucleotides read TGCGCCAGCAGCTTCTCTCTCGGGTTGGACACTGAAGCTTTCTTT. It yields the protein CASSFSLGLDTEAFF.

V usage is TRBV11-1 and J usage is TRBJ2-1; 7 nucleotides line up with TRBD2. Germline V gives CDR1 SGHAT, CDR2 FQDESV (reference sequence). The CDR3 consists of 19 residues. With 5 bases clipped from V and 0 bases from J, the junction kept 16 bases outside the gene matches. CDR3 sequence: CASSPRWLAVSNSYNEQFF. The CDR3 region has the DNA TGTGCCAGCAGCCCGAGGTGGCTAGCGGTCTCGAACTCCTACAATGAGCAGTTCTTC.

This clonotype was found a few times. This chain joins TRBV12-3 or TRBV12-4 and TRBJ1-2, with TRBD1 matching over 7 bases. This CDR3 is built from 14 residues. The trim removed 6 bases at V and 6 bases at J, leaving 10 bases unmatched. CDR3 loop: CASRGQPPIHGYTF. In DNA, the CDR3 is TGTGCCAGCAGGGGACAGCCTCCCATACATGGCTACACCTTC.

Many counts were recorded for this clonotype. The chain employs TRBV5-6 and TRBJ2-3; 13 positions agree with TRBD2. The CDR3 is made up of 18 amino acids. V dropped 4 bases and J dropped 0; count of bases not matched to a gene: 8. Germline V gene data show CDR1 as SGHDT and CDR2 as YYEEEE. The CDR3 DNA is TGTGCCAGCAGCCCATATTCGGGACTAGCGGGGAGCACAGATACGCAGTATTTT. Translating it yields CASSPYSGLAGSTDTQYF.

The rearrangement uses TRBV20-1 and TRBJ2-7; D not certain. The CDR3 is made up of 12 amino acids. V lost 0 bases to trimming and J lost 5 bases, with 8 bases between them. Germline lookup yields CDR1 DFQATT and CDR2 SNEGSKA (reference sequence). The CDR3 loop is CSARDLYDEQYV. The CDR3 nucleotides read TGCAGTGCTAGAGATCTTTATGACGAGCAGTACGTC.

A few counts support this clonotype. The genes are TRBV5-6 and TRBJ1-2, with D tentatively TRBD1 (6 bases). CDR1 is SGHDT, CDR2 YYEEEE, per germline. The CDR3 is 12 amino acids. Between the trimmed V and J ends, which lost 7 bases and 4 bases, there was a span of 11 bases. The CDR3 here is CASQDRFYGYTF. Here the CDR3 DNA reads TGTGCCAGCCAAGACAGGTTCTATGGCTACACCTTC.

The rearrangement uses TRBV5-1 and TRBJ2-5, with D unclear. The CDR3 length is 14 residues. Germline values: CDR1 SGHRS, CDR2 YFSETQ. V gave up 4 bases and J gave up 5 bases, with 15 bases separating them. Here the CDR3 reads CASSPLEGRETQYF. The CDR3 coding sequence is TGCGCCAGCAGCCCCCTCGAAGGGCGGGAGACCCAGTACTTC.

This chain connects TRBV20-1 to TRBJ2-1, with TRBD2 matching over 8 bases. The CDR3 contains 16 residues. Germline loops: CDR1 DFQATT, CDR2 SNEGSKA (reference sequence). Losses at the gene ends were 4 bases for V and 1 base for J; bases not matched to a gene: 9. CDR3 protein: CSATPLAGLSYNEQFF. CDR3 nucleotide sequence: TGCAGTGCTACCCCTTTAGCGGGACTTTCCTACAATGAGCAGTTCTTC.

This clonotype was counted many times. The chain combines TRBV2 with TRBJ2-7, with 13 bases that match TRBD2. CDR3 length: 17 amino acids. Germline-derived CDR1 and CDR2 are SNHLY and FYNNEI. Unmatched junction bases numbered 14, after V lost 8 bases and J lost 4 bases. CDR3 in amino acids: CASFGGRTSGSWYEQYF. CDR3 DNA sequence: TGTGCCAGCTTTGGGGGGAGGACTAGCGGGAGTTGGTACGAGCAGTACTTC.

The chain uses TRBV6-2 or TRBV6-3 and TRBJ2-7; TRBD2 matches at 9 bases. Germline CDR1 and CDR2: MNHEY and SVGEGT. Germline trimming cut 5 bases from V and 4 bases from J; bases unmatched to any gene: 6. There are 14 residues in the CDR3. For the CDR3, the DNA is TGTGCCAGCAGTAAGAGCGGGGGGCCGTACGAGCAGTACGTC. Translated: CASSKSGGPYEQYV.

This clonotype was observed a handful of times. The J gene is TRBJ1-2, the V gene TRBV5-1; the D gene is possibly TRBD1 (5 bases). Trimming cost V 0 bases and J 8 bases, with 14 bases left between them. CDR1 SGHRS and CDR2 YFSETQ come from the germline V gene. The CDR3 has 14 amino acids. The CDR3 DNA is TGCGCCAGCAGCTTGGATCCCGCAGGGCAGGGCTACACCTTC. Protein sequence: CASSLDPAGQGYTF. The variable domain in full, with the rest retrieved from reference TRBV5-1 and TRBJ1-2, is KAGVTQTPRYLIKTRGQQVTLSCSPISGHRSVSWYQQTPGQGLQFLFEYFSETQRNKGNFPGRFSGRQFSNSRSEMNVSTLELGDSALYLCASSLDPAGQGYTFGSGTRLTVV.

This clonotype was recorded many times. The chain links TRBV18 to TRBJ2-2, with 8 bases matching TRBD1. Losses at the gene ends were 3 bases for V and 1 base for J; bases not matched to a gene: 7. The CDR3 covers 17 residues. Germline lookup yields CDR1 KGHSH and CDR2 LQKENI. The CDR3 spells CASSPREGQGNTGELFF. The CDR3 nucleotides are TGTGCCAGCTCACCGCGCGAAGGACAGGGGAACACCGGGGAGCTGTTTTTT.